Given below is one T cell receptor beta chain in context. While infection was still active, Seattle patients were enrolled and then followed longitudinally. The table came from immunoSEQ multiplex PCR; TCRdb's copy has only in-frame clones and leaves some out. The sample carries 150,000 to 200,000 clones, roughly 81% recorded once. The CDR3 sequence is 14 residues long. CDR1 SEHNR and CDR2 FQNEAQ come from the germline V gene (reference sequence). Losses at the gene ends were 2 bases for V and 7 bases for J; bases not matched to a gene: 6. This sample is part of a study of blood T cell repertoires in COVID-19. Study-level information: Donors in the United States, Italy and Spain gave samples during acute or convalescent COVID-19. Sample material is recorded as cDNA or gDNA derived from T cells, B-cell-depleted T cells, or PBMCs.

The chain combines TRBV7-9 with TRBJ1-1; 8 bases agree with TRBD1. The sequenced sample was peripheral blood. The TCR sequence derives from a woman older than 75 with COVID-19, enrolled during active disease. The DNA for the CDR3 is TGTGCCAGCAGCTTACTCTCAGACAGGGGTGAAGCTTTCTTT. This codes for CASSLLSDRGEAFF. Supplemented by reference TRBV7-9 and TRBJ1-1, the full variable domain reads DTGVSQNPRHKITKRGQNVTFRCDPISEHNRLYWYRQTLGQGPEFLTYFQNEAQLEKSRLLSDRFSAERPKGSFSTLEIQRTEQGDSAMYLCASSLLSDRGEAFFGQGTRLTVV.